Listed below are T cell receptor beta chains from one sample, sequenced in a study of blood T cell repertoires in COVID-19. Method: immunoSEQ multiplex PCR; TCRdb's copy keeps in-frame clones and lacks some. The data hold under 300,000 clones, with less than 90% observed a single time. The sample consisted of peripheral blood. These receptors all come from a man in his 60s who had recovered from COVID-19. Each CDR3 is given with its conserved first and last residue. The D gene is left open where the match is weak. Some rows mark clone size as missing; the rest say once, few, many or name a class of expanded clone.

CASSIGGVSGELFF TGTGCCAGCAGTATCGGGGGGGTCTCCGGGGAGCTGTTTTTT TRBV28 . TRBJ2-2 TRBD2
CASKEQNMPADEQFF TGTGCCAGTAAGGAGCAAAATATGCCTGCTGATGAGCAGTTCTTC TRBV19 . TRBJ2-1 .
CASSSRGLSGNTIYF TGTGCCAGCAGCTCCCGGGGACTAAGTGGAAACACCATATATTTT TRBV7-2 . TRBJ1-3 .
CASSELAGGYGEQFF TGTGCCAGCAGTGAACTAGCGGGAGGATATGGTGAGCAGTTCTTC TRBV2 once TRBJ2-1 TRBD2
CASSYSWAQKEETQYF TGTGCCAGCAGTTACTCTTGGGCCCAAAAAGAAGAGACCCAGTACTTC TRBV6-6 . TRBJ2-5 .
CAWSRSGGYNEQFF TGTGCCTGGAGTAGGAGCGGGGGGTACAATGAGCAGTTCTTC TRBV30 . TRBJ2-1 TRBD2
CASSQEGSTVEKLFF TGCGCCAGCAGCCAAGAGGGGTCGACAGTTGAAAAACTGTTTTTT TRBV4-1 . TRBJ1-4 .
CASSFLTGTSSYTQYF TGTGCCAGCAGCTTTCTAACCGGGACTAGCAGCTATACGCAGTATTTT TRBV7-9 . TRBJ2-3 TRBD2
CASSLTSGVYEQYF TGCGCCAGCAGCTTGACTAGCGGGGTCTACGAGCAGTACTTC TRBV5-1 . TRBJ2-7 TRBD2
CASSSTGFPNEKLFF TGCGCCAGCAGCAGCACAGGGTTCCCTAATGAAAAACTGTTTTTT TRBV5-1 . TRBJ1-4 .
CASSLAPSGGYDTGELFF TGCGCCAGCAGCTTGGCGCCTAGCGGGGGTTATGACACCGGGGAGCTGTTTTTT TRBV5-1 . TRBJ2-2 TRBD2
CASRLPGLAGEQYF TGCGCCAGCAGACTACCGGGACTAGCTGGCGAGCAGTACTTC TRBV5-1 . TRBJ2-7 TRBD2
CASSRTSGRPGELFF TGTGCCAGCAGCCGGACTAGCGGGAGGCCCGGGGAGCTGTTTTTT TRBV7-2 once TRBJ2-2 TRBD2
CASSSKGLYNEQFF TGTGCCAGCAGCTCAAAGGGACTCTACAATGAGCAGTTCTTC TRBV5-4 . TRBJ2-1 .
CATSSPDRGTDTQYF TGTGCCACCAGCAGTCCGGACAGGGGAACAGATACGCAGTATTTT TRBV15 . TRBJ2-3 TRBD1
CASSSGGPNEQFF TGCGCCAGCAGCTCGGGGGGGCCTAATGAGCAGTTCTTC TRBV5-1 once TRBJ2-1 TRBD2
CASSDSGSGNTIYF TGTGCCAGCAGTGATTCAGGGTCTGGAAACACCATATATTTT TRBV6-1 . TRBJ1-3 .
CATRGQFGNQPQHF TGTGCCACCCGGGGACAGTTTGGCAATCAGCCCCAGCATTTT TRBV19 . TRBJ1-5 TRBD1
CASRHTASGNNEQFF TGTGCCAGCAGACACACGGCTAGCGGGAACAATGAGCAGTTCTTC TRBV6-6 . TRBJ2-1 TRBD2
CAWSPPSQTQYF TGTGCCTGGAGCCCCCCCTCCCAGACGCAGTATTTT TRBV30 . TRBJ2-3 .
CAWSALGAGYTQYF TGTGCCTGGAGTGCCCTTGGGGCGGGATATACGCAGTATTTT TRBV30 . TRBJ2-3 .
CASSRPGLAGVNEQFF TGTGCCAGCAGCCGGCCGGGACTAGCGGGGGTCAATGAGCAGTTCTTC TRBV27 . TRBJ2-1 TRBD2
CASRGGLSLGLGTEAFF TGTGCCAGCAGGGGTGGACTGTCGTTAGGTTTGGGCACTGAAGCTTTCTTT TRBV7-9 . TRBJ1-1 .
CAWRDSNNEQFF TGTGCCTGGAGGGACAGTAACAATGAGCAGTTCTTC TRBV5-8 once TRBJ2-1 .
CASSPSGGGTGNEQYF TGTGCCAGTAGTCCCTCTGGGGGCGGTACGGGAAACGAGCAGTACTTC TRBV19 . TRBJ2-7 .
CSVEPAVHLLLTGYGYTF TGCAGCGTTGAACCCGCGGTGCATTTGCTCTTAACGGGCTATGGCTACACCTTC TRBV29-1 . TRBJ1-2 .
CASSYSFSGKREKLFF TGTGCCAGCAGTTACTCGTTCTCAGGGAAACGTGAAAAACTGTTTTTT TRBV6-5 . TRBJ1-4 .
CASSGGTSRYEQYF TGTGCCAGCAGCGGTGGGACTAGCAGGTACGAGCAGTACTTC TRBV7-2 . TRBJ2-7 TRBD2
CASSPPVRPYEQYF TGTGCCAGCAGCCCCCCCGTTCGTCCTTACGAGCAGTACTTC TRBV11-2 . TRBJ2-7 .
CASSADRAKNTEAFF TGTGCCAGCAGTGCCGACAGGGCGAAGAACACTGAAGCTTTCTTT TRBV2 . TRBJ1-1 TRBD1
CASSRTTGPGELFF TGTGCCAGCAGCCGAACAACAGGGCCCGGGGAGCTGTTTTTT TRBV7-7 once TRBJ2-2 .
CAWSLNTGELFF TGTGCCTGGAGTCTAAACACCGGGGAGCTGTTTTTT TRBV30 . TRBJ2-2 .
CATSERVRGQEKLFF TGTGCCACCAGCGAGAGGGTCAGGGGGCAAGAAAAACTGTTTTTT TRBV15 . TRBJ1-4 TRBD1
CASRTDLSGNTIYF TGTGCCAGCCGGACAGACCTCTCTGGAAACACCATATATTTT TRBV6-5 . TRBJ1-3 .
CASSLAGAGANVLTF TGTGCCAGCAGCTTGGCCGGGGCTGGGGCCAACGTCCTGACTTTC TRBV5-4 . TRBJ2-6 .
CASSLGAGTGRGEQYF TGTGCCAGCAGCTTAGGGGCCGGGACAGGGAGGGGCGAGCAGTACTTC TRBV11-2 . TRBJ2-7 TRBD1
CASSLLGRASGATDTQYF TGTGCCAGCAGCTTACTAGGGCGGGCTAGCGGGGCCACAGATACGCAGTATTTT TRBV11-2 . TRBJ2-3 TRBD2
CASSLEAGGYYEQYF TGCGCCAGCAGCTTGGAGGCAGGGGGTTACTACGAGCAGTACTTC TRBV5-1 . TRBJ2-7 TRBD1
CASSLSIGGGDYGYTF TGTGCCAGCAGTTTATCGATCGGGGGGGGCGACTATGGCTACACCTTC TRBV6-5 . TRBJ1-2 .
CASSPTGNQNYGYTF TGTGCCAGCTCACCCACAGGGAACCAGAACTATGGCTACACCTTC TRBV18 . TRBJ1-2 .
CASSKRGNQPQHF TGTGCCAGCAGCAAACGGGGCAATCAGCCCCAGCATTTT TRBV21-1 . TRBJ1-5 .
CASSSVPRAGANVLTF TGTGCCAGCAGCTCCGTCCCCCGGGCTGGGGCCAACGTCCTGACTTTC TRBV5-5 . TRBJ2-6 .
CASSGPPGGNEQFF TGTGCCAGTAGCGGGCCCCCTGGAGGGAATGAGCAGTTCTTC TRBV5-4 . TRBJ2-1 TRBD2
CASSLAGAYEQYF TGTGCCAGCAGTCTAGCGGGAGCCTACGAGCAGTACTTC TRBV12-3/TRBV12-4 . TRBJ2-7 TRBD2
CASSIGRTETQYF TGTGCCAGTAGTATCGGTCGTACGGAGACCCAGTACTTC TRBV19 . TRBJ2-5 .
CASSLESQMEQFF TGTGCCAGCAGCTTAGAATCCCAAATGGAGCAGTTCTTC TRBV6-5 . TRBJ2-1 .
CASSQTGGGQTQYF TGTGCCAGCAGCCAAACAGGGGGCGGACAGACCCAGTACTTC TRBV7-3 . TRBJ2-5 TRBD1
CASRKLAGGIYNEQFF TGTGCCAGCAGGAAACTAGCGGGGGGAATCTACAATGAGCAGTTCTTC TRBV2 . TRBJ2-1 TRBD2
CASSQDPSFHEQYF TGCGCCAGCAGCCAAGATCCTTCCTTCCACGAGCAGTACTTC TRBV4-1 . TRBJ2-7 .
CASSPTVRTSGGEQFF TGTGCCAGCAGCCCCACGGTCCGGACTAGCGGGGGGGAGCAGTTCTTC TRBV7-2 few TRBJ2-1 TRBD2
CAWNPGLPGEKLFF TGTGCCTGGAATCCGGGCCTGCCGGGGGAAAAACTGTTTTTT TRBV30 . TRBJ1-4 .
CASSSPSGGPGGEQFF TGTGCCAGCAGCTCCCCTAGCGGGGGTCCCGGGGGTGAGCAGTTCTTC TRBV7-2 . TRBJ2-1 TRBD2